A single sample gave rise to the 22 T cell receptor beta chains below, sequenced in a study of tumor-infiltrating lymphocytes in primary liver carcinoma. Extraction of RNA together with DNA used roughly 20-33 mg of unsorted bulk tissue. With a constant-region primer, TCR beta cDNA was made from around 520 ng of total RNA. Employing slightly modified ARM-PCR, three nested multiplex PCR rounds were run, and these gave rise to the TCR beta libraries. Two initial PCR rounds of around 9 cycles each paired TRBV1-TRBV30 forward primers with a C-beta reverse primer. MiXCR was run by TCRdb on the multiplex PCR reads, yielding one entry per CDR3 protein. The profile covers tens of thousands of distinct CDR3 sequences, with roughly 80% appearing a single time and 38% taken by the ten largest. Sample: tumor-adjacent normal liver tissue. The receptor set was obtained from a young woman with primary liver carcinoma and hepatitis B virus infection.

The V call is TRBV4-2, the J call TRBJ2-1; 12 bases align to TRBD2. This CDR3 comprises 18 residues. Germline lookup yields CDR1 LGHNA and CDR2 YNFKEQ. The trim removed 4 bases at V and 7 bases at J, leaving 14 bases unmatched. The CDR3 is CASSLGASGRADVNEQFF. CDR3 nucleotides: TGTGCCAGCAGCCTCGGGGCTAGCGGGAGGGCCGACGTGAATGAGCAGTTCTTC.

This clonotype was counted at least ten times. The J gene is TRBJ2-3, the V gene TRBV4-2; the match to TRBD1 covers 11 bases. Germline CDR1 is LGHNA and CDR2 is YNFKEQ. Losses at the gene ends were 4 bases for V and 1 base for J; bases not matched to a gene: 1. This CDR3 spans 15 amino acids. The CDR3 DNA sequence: TGTGCCAGCAGCCTGGGACAGGGGGGCACAGATACGCAGTATTTT. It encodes CASSLGQGGTDTQYF.

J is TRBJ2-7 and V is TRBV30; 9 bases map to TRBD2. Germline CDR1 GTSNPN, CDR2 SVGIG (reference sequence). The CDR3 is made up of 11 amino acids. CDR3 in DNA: TGTGCCTGGGGGGCCAGCGGGGGGTTCGTCGTC. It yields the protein CAWGASGGFVV.

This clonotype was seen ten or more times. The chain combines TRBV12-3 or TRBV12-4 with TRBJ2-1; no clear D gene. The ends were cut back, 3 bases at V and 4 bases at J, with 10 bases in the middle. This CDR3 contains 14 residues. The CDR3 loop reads CASSLDPLYNEQFF. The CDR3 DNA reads TGTGCCAGCAGTTTGGATCCCTTATACAATGAGCAGTTCTTC.

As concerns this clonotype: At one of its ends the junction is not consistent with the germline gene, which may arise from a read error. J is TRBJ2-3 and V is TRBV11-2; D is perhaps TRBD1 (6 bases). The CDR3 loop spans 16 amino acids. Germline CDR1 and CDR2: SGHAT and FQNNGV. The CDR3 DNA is TGTGCCAACAGTCGCAGTGGGGGCCTAAGCACAGATACGCAGTATTTC. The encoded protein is CANSRSGGLSTDTQYF.

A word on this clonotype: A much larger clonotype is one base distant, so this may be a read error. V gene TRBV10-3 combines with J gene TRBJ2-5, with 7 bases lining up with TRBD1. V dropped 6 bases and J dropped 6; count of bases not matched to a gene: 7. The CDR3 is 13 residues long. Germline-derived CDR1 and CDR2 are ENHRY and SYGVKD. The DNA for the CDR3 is TGTGCCATCAGCCGGGACAGACAAAAGACCCAGTACTTC. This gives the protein CAISRDRQKTQYF.

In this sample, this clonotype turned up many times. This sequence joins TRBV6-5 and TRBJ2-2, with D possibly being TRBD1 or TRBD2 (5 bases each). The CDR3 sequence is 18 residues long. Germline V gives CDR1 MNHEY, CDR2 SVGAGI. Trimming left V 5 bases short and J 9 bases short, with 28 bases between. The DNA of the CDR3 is TGTGCCAGCAGTAAACATACCGGGACGGCGGCGACGGTGAGGGAGCTGTTTTTT. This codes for CASSKHTGTAATVRELFF.

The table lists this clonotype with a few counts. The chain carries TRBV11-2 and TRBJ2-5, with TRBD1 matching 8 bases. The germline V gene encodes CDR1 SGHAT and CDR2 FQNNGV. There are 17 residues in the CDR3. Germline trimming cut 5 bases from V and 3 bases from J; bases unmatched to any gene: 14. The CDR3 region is CASSPPGQGVGKETQYF. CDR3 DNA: TGTGCCAGCAGCCCCCCTGGACAGGGAGTTGGGAAAGAGACCCAGTACTTC.

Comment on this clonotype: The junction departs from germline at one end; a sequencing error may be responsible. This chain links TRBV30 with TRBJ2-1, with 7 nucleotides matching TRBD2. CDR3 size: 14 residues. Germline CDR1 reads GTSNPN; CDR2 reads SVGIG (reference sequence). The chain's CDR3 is CAWAGTNGSNEKFF. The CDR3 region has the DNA TGTGCCTGGGCCGGGACTAACGGGAGTAATGAGAAGTTCTTC.

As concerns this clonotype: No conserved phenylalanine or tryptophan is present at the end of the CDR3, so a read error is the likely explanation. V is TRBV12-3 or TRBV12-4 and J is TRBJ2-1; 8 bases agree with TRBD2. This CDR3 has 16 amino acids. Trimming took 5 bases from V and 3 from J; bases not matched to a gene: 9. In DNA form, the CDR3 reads TGTGCCAGCAGTACCCTGGGACTAGTGTACTACAATGAGCAGTTCGTC. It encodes CASSTLGLVYYNEQFV.

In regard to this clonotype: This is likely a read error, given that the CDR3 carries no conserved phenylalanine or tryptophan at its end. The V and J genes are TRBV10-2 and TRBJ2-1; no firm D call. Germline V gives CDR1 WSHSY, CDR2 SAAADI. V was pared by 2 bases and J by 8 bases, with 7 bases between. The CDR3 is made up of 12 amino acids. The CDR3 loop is CASSEPLDEQFI. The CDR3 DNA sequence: TGCGCCAGCAGTGAGCCTCTGGATGAGCAGTTCATC.

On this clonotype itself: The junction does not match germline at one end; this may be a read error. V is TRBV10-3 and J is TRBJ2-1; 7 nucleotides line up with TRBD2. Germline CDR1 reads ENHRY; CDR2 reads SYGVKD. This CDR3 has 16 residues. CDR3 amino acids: CAIGETMAGDYNEQFF. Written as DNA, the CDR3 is TGTGCCATCGGTGAGACGATGGCGGGAGACTACAATGAGCAGTTCTTC.

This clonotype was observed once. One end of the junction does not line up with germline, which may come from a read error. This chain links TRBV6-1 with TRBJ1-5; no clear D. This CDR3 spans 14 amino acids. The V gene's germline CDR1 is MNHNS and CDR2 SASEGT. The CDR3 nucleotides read TGTACCAGCAGTGAGAATTATAGCTATCAGCCCCAGCATTTT. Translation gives CTSSENYSYQPQHF.

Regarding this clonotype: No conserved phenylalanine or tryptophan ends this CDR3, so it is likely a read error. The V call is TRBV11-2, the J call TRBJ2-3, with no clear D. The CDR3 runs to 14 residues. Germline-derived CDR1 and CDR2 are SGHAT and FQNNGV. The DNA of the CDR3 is TGTGCCAGCAGCCCCCCGGGCCGGGCAGATACACAGTATTAT. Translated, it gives CASSPPGRADTQYY.

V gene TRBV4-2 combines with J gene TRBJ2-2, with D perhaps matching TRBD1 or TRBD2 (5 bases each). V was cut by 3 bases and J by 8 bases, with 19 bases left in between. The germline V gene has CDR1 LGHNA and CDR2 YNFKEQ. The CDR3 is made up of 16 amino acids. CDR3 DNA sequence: TGTGCCAGCAGCCAGACCGGGGCCAAGGAACCTGGGGAGCTGTTTTTT. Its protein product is CASSQTGAKEPGELFF.

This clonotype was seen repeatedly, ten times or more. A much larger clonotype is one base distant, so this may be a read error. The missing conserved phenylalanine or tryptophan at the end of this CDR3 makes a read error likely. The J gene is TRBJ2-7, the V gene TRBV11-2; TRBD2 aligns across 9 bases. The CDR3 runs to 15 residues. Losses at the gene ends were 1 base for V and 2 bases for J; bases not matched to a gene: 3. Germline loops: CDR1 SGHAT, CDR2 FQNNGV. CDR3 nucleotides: TGTGCCAGCAGCTTAGTGGCGGGAGGGCCCTACGAGCAGTACCTC. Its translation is CASSLVAGGPYEQYL.

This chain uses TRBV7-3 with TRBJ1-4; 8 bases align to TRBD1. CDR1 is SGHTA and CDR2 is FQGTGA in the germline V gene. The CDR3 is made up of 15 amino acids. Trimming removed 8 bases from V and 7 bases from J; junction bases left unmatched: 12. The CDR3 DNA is TGTGCCAGCTGTTCGGTCGGGACAGGTGGTGAAAAACTGTTTTTT. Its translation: CASCSVGTGGEKLFF. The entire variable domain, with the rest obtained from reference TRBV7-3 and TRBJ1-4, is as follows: GAGVSQTPSNKVTEKGKYVELRCDPISGHTALYWYRQSLGQGPEFLIYFQGTGAADDSGLPNDRFFAVRPEGSVSTLKIQRTERGDSAVYLCASCSVGTGGEKLFFGSGTQLSVL.

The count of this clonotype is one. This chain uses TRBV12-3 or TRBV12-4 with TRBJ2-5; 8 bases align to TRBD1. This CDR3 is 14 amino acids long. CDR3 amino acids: CVSSFRQGMETQYF. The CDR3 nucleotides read TGTGTTAGCAGTTTCCGACAGGGGATGGAGACCCAGTACTTC.

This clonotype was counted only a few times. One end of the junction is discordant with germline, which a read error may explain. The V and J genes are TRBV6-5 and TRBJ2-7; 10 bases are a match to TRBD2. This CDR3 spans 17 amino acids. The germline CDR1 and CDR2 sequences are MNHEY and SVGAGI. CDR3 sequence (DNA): TGTGCTAGCAGTTACTCGACCGGCAGCGGGAGGGTCGACGAGCACTACTTC. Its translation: CASSYSTGSGRVDEHYF.

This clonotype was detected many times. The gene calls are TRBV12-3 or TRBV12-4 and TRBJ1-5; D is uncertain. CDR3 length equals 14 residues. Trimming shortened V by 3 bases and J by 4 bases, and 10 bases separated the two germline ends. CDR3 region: CASSLGPGNQPQHF. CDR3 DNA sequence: TGTGCCAGCAGTTTGGGTCCCGGGAATCAGCCCCAGCATTTT.

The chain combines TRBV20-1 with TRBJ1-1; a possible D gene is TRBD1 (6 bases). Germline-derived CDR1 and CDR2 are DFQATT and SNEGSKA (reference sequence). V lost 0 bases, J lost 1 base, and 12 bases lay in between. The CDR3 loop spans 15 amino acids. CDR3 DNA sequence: TGCAGTGCTAGAGAATTTGGGACACCGAACACTGAAGCTTTCTTT. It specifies CSAREFGTPNTEAFF.

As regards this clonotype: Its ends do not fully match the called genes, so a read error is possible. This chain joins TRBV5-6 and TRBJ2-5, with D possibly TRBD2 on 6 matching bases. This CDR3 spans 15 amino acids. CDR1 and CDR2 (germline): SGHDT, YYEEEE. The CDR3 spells CASSSEGVGRETQYF. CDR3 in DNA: TGTGCCAGCAGCTCGGAGGGAGTGGGTAGGGAGACGCAGTACTTC.